These 27 T cell receptor beta chains share one sample of origin, sequenced in a study of technical replicates of blood from a handful of donors. Here immunoSEQ multiplex PCR was the method, and the copy in TCRdb shows in-frame clones only, minus some. The data hold approximately 89,000 clones, with approximately 94% observed a single time. Input material: T cells isolated from PBMCs. These receptors all come from a human donor in good health.

This chain links TRBV2 with TRBJ1-1; D is uncertain. The CDR3 is 14 amino acids. Germline CDR1 and CDR2: SNHLY and FYNNEI. The germline V and J ends were trimmed by 6 bases and 3 bases, with 14 bases remaining between them. The CDR3 protein is CASSLTAAHTEAFF. In DNA, the CDR3 is TGTGCCAGCAGCTTAACAGCCGCCCACACTGAAGCTTTCTTT.

Here the CDR3 reads CASSLGASGVYNEQFF. The CDR3 coding sequence is TGTGCCAGCAGCTTGGGCGCTAGCGGGGTCTACAATGAGCAGTTCTTC. This chain joins TRBV7-3 and TRBJ2-1, with TRBD2 matching over 9 bases. The CDR3 has 16 amino acids. Germline V gene lookup returns CDR1 SGHTA and CDR2 FQGTGA. V lost 3 bases, J lost 3 bases, and 6 bases stayed unmatched.

The chain recombines TRBV7-6 with TRBJ2-2; D call uncertain. This CDR3 has 11 amino acids. CDR1 SGHVS and CDR2 FNYEAQ come from the germline V gene. V was cut by 5 bases and J by 14 bases, with 12 bases left in between. The CDR3 spells CASSDYEELFF. DNA for the CDR3: TGTGCCAGCAGCGATTATGAGGAACTGTTTTTT. Full variable domain (rest looked up from reference TRBV7-6 and TRBJ2-2): GAGVSQSPRYKVTKRGQDVALRCDPISGHVSLYWYRQALGQGPEFLTYFNYEAQQDKSGLPNDRFSAERPEGSISTLTIQRTEQRDSAMYRCASSDYEELFFGEGSRLTVL.

V usage is TRBV18 and J usage is TRBJ1-5, with 9 bases identical to TRBD1. The CDR3 covers 15 residues. V was clipped by 2 bases and J by 7 bases; unmatched bases: 6. From germline, CDR1 is KGHSH and CDR2 LQKENI. Written as DNA, the CDR3 is TGTGCCAGCTCACCATCGGGACAGGGTCAACAGCCCCAGCATTTT. Translating it yields CASSPSGQGQQPQHF. Together with reference TRBV18 and TRBJ1-5, the CDR3 gives the full variable domain: NAGVMQNPRHLVRRRGQEARLRCSPMKGHSHVYWYRQLPEEGLKFMVYLQKENIIDESGMPKERFSAEFPKEGPSILRIQQVVRGDSAAYFCASSPSGQGQQPQHFGDGTRLSIL.

This rearrangement joins TRBV10-2 to TRBJ1-1; possibly TRBD1 for D (5 bases). This CDR3 is built from 12 residues. Germline V CDR1 and CDR2: WSHSY, SAAADI. The germline V and J ends were trimmed by 8 bases and 4 bases, with 11 bases remaining between them. Written as DNA, the CDR3 is TGCGCCAGCTCTGGGGGACTCACTGAAGCTTTCTTT. Translation gives CASSGGLTEAFF.

The J gene is TRBJ1-2, the V gene TRBV12-5; D is perhaps TRBD1 (6 bases). The CDR3 extends over 13 amino acids. Deletions cut 2 bases from V and 13 bases from J, with 17 bases between. Germline CDR1 is LGHNT and CDR2 is FRNRAP. The CDR3 reads CASGLIGQPKGTF. The CDR3 DNA follows: TGTGCTAGTGGTTTGATCGGACAGCCCAAAGGCACCTTC.

The CDR3 spells CASSRRGLASTDTQYF. The CDR3 region has the DNA TGCGCCAGCAGCCGGCGTGGACTAGCGAGCACAGATACGCAGTATTTT. The V and J genes are TRBV5-1 and TRBJ2-3, with 9 positions matching TRBD2. Per germline, CDR1 SGHRS and CDR2 YFSETQ. The ends lost 4 bases at V and 0 bases at J; junction bases unmatched: 6. This CDR3 has 16 residues.

This clone showed up just once. The chain carries TRBV4-2 and TRBJ2-7; D possibly corresponds to TRBD2 (5 bases). CDR1 and CDR2 (germline): LGHNA, YNFKEQ. The CDR3 length is 14 residues. V lost 0 bases to trimming and J lost 3 bases, with 9 bases between them. CDR3 in DNA: TGTGCCAGCAGCCAAGATAGCGCAGTCTACGAGCAGTACTTC. It yields the protein CASSQDSAVYEQYF.

CDR3 in DNA: TGTGCCAGCAGTTACTCGCGGTATAGCAATCAGCCCCAGCATTTT. Its protein is CASSYSRYSNQPQHF. The V and J genes are TRBV6-5 and TRBJ1-5; D remains unclear. The CDR3 length is 15 residues. Germline values: CDR1 MNHEY, CDR2 SVGAGI. V dropped 0 bases and J dropped 0 bases, with 6 bases sitting between them.

This chain joins TRBV19 and TRBJ2-1; no reliable D call. This CDR3 has 14 residues. CDR1 and CDR2 from the germline V gene are LNHDA and SQIVND (reference sequence). The V gene lost 4 bases and the J gene lost 3 bases, with 10 bases spanning the gap. The CDR3 sequence: CASSTGSLYNEQFF. The CDR3 DNA follows: TGTGCCAGTAGTACAGGTAGTCTCTACAATGAGCAGTTCTTC.

V and J are TRBV7-3 and TRBJ2-2; D might be TRBD1 (5 bases). From germline, CDR1 is SGHTA and CDR2 FQGTGA. The germline V and J ends were trimmed by 5 bases and 2 bases, with 15 bases remaining between them. The CDR3 has 16 residues. The CDR3 nucleotides are TGTGCCAGCAGCCCCGGACACATCTCCAACACCGGGGAGCTGTTTTTT. It specifies CASSPGHISNTGELFF.

The chain recombines TRBV19 with TRBJ2-5; 9 nucleotides match TRBD1. The V gene's germline CDR1 is LNHDA and CDR2 SQIVND (reference sequence). J gave up 4 bases and V 2 bases, and 5 bases lay outside the gene matches. The CDR3 extends over 15 amino acids. The CDR3, as DNA: TGTGCCAGTAGTATAACCGGGACAGGGATAGAGACCCAGTACTTC. Encoded protein: CASSITGTGIETQYF.

The chain recombines TRBV9 with TRBJ1-4; 8 positions match TRBD1. Germline lookup yields CDR1 SGDLS and CDR2 YYNGEE. With 4 bases clipped from V and 8 bases from J, the junction kept 10 bases outside the gene matches. The length of the CDR3 is 15 residues. CDR3 bases: TGTGCCAGCAGCCCTTCGGACAGGGAACTCGAAAAACTGTTTTTT. It specifies CASSPSDRELEKLFF.

This sequence joins TRBV28 and TRBJ2-7; 9 bases line up with TRBD1. The V segment lost 5 bases and the J segment 0 bases; nucleotides outside the gene matches: 5. Germline lookup yields CDR1 MDHEN and CDR2 SYDVKM. This CDR3 is built from 15 residues. The CDR3 region has the DNA TGTGCCAGCAGTCCACCGGGACAGGGCTCCTACGAGCAGTACTTC. Its protein product is CASSPPGQGSYEQYF. Together with reference TRBV28 and TRBJ2-7, the CDR3 gives the full variable domain: DVKVTQSSRYLVKRTGEKVFLECVQDMDHENMFWYRQDPGLGLRLIYFSYDVKMKEKGDIPEGYSVSREKKERFSLILESASTNQTSMYLCASSPPGQGSYEQYFGPGTRLTVT.

The J gene is TRBJ1-5, the V gene TRBV6-1, with D unresolved. From germline, CDR1 is MNHNS and CDR2 SASEGT. V was clipped by 5 bases and J by 6 bases, with 17 bases between them. The CDR3 extends over 15 amino acids. The CDR3 here is CASSKPPREGQPQHF. CDR3 in DNA: TGTGCCAGCAGTAAACCCCCGCGGGAGGGTCAGCCCCAGCATTTT.

This chain joins TRBV5-6 and TRBJ2-7; TRBD1 matches 7 bases. Germline trimming cut 6 bases from V and 2 bases from J; bases unmatched to any gene: 8. The CDR3 runs 14 residues. The germline V gene has CDR1 SGHDT and CDR2 YYEEEE. The chain's CDR3 is CASTYYRGAYEQYF. The CDR3 DNA sequence: TGTGCCAGCACCTATTACAGGGGAGCCTACGAGCAGTACTTC.

The V gene is TRBV16, the J gene TRBJ1-5; 7 nucleotides align to TRBD1. This CDR3 has 16 residues. Germline CDR1 and CDR2: KGHSY and FQNENV. Trimming at V came to 1 base and at J to 5 bases, leaving 8 bases not matched to a gene. The CDR3 nucleotides read TGTGCCAGCAGCCAATTCGGGTACAGGGGTGATCAGCCCCAGCATTTT. As protein: CASSQFGYRGDQPQHF.

The J gene is TRBJ2-1, the V gene TRBV7-3; 7 nucleotides line up with TRBD2. V lost 2 bases and J lost 8; bases outside the gene matches: 3. Germline CDR1 SGHTA, CDR2 FQGTGA. The CDR3 is 13 amino acids. The CDR3 is CASSLGLDHEQFF. CDR3 nucleotides: TGTGCCAGCAGCTTAGGACTAGACCATGAGCAGTTCTTC.

This clone was seen only once. This chain links TRBV14 with TRBJ2-1; 10 bases are shared with TRBD1. The CDR3 loop spans 15 amino acids. The V segment lost 4 bases and the J segment 9 bases; nucleotides outside the gene matches: 9. Per germline, CDR1 SGHDN and CDR2 FVKESK. The CDR3 spells CASSPPGQGISEQFF. The CDR3 coding sequence is TGTGCCAGCAGCCCTCCGGGACAGGGGATTAGTGAGCAGTTCTTC.

This sequence joins TRBV10-2 and TRBJ2-7; no definite D call. This CDR3 is built from 14 residues. Between the trimmed V and J ends, which lost 2 bases and 2 bases, there was a span of 10 bases. Germline CDR1 is WSHSY and CDR2 is SAAADI. Here the CDR3 DNA reads TGCGCCAGCAGTGAGGGTTATCTAACCTACGAGCAGTACTTC. Protein sequence: CASSEGYLTYEQYF.

CDR3 residues: CASSYAGQNSGYGYTF. The CDR3 nucleotides are TGTGCCAGCAGCTACGCGGGACAGAACTCTGGGTATGGCTACACCTTC. The chain uses TRBV7-2 and TRBJ1-2; 7 nucleotides line up with TRBD1. The V gene's germline CDR1 is SGHTA and CDR2 FQGNSA. The CDR3 extends over 16 amino acids. The J segment lost 5 bases and the V segment lost 4 bases, leaving 13 bases of the junction unmatched.

This chain uses TRBV9 with TRBJ2-5; D is perhaps TRBD2 (6 bases). V was cut by 4 bases and J by 5 bases, with 18 bases left in between. The CDR3 has 15 residues. The germline gives CDR1 SGDLS, CDR2 YYNGEE. CDR3 DNA: TGTGCCAGCAGCTCGGGGGACTGGAGTGGCGAGACCCAGTACTTC. Translating gives CASSSGDWSGETQYF.

V is TRBV27 and J is TRBJ1-1; 11 bases fit TRBD1. The ends lost 5 bases at V and 5 bases at J; junction bases unmatched: 4. The CDR3 is made up of 14 amino acids. From germline, CDR1 is MNHEY and CDR2 SMNVEV (reference sequence). CDR3 region: CASSPDRGRTEAFF. The CDR3 DNA is TGTGCCAGCAGTCCGGACAGGGGGCGGACTGAAGCTTTCTTT.

The rearrangement joins TRBV30 to TRBJ1-2; D unclear. The CDR3 extends over 11 amino acids. Trimming left V 2 bases short and J 11 bases short, with 12 bases between. The germline gives CDR1 GTSNPN, CDR2 SVGIG (reference sequence). The CDR3 coding sequence is TGTGCCTGGAGTTTCGAACTGAGTTACACCTTC. Translated, it gives CAWSFELSYTF.

The genes are TRBV18 and TRBJ1-2; TRBD1 matches 8 bases. CDR3 length: 12 amino acids. CDR1 and CDR2 from the germline V gene are KGHSH and LQKENI. The ends lost 4 bases at V and 6 bases at J; junction bases unmatched: 1. The CDR3 reads CASSLTGDGYTF. The CDR3 nucleotides read TGTGCCAGCTCACTGACAGGGGATGGCTACACCTTC.

The chain has TRBV20-1 and TRBJ1-1; D gene ambiguous. CDR3 length equals 11 residues. From germline, CDR1 is DFQATT and CDR2 SNEGSKA (reference sequence). V was trimmed by 6 bases and J by 0 bases, leaving 5 bases between them. For the CDR3, the DNA is TGCAGTGCGCCGGTGAACACTGAAGCTTTCTTT. Protein: CSAPVNTEAFF.

The CDR3 here is CASSEPYLTGNYGYTF. For the CDR3, the DNA is TGTGCCAGCAGTGAACCCTACCTGACAGGGAACTATGGCTACACCTTC. The V and J genes are TRBV25-1 and TRBJ1-2; 7 bases agree with TRBD1. V trimming: 2 bases; J trimming: 2 bases; junction bases outside the gene matches: 8. From germline, CDR1 is MGHDK and CDR2 SYGVNS. This CDR3 spans 16 amino acids.